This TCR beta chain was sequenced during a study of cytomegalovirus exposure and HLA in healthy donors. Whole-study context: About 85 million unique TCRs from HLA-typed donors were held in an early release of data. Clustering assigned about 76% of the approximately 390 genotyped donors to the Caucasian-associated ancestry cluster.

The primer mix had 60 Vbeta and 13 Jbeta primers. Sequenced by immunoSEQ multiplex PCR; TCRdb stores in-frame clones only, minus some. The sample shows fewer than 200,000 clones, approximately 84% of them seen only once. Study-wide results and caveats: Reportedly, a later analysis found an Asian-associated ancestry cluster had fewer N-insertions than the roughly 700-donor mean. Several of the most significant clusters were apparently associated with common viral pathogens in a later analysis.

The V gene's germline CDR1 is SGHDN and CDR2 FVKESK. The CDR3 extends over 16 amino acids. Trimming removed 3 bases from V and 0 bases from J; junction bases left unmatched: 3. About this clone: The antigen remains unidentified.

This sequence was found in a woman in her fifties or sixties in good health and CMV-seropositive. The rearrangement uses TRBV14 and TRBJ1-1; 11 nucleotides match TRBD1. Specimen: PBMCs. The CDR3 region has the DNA TGTGCCAGCAGCCACGGGACAGGGGGGATGAACACTGAAGCTTTCTTT. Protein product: CASSHGTGGMNTEAFF.